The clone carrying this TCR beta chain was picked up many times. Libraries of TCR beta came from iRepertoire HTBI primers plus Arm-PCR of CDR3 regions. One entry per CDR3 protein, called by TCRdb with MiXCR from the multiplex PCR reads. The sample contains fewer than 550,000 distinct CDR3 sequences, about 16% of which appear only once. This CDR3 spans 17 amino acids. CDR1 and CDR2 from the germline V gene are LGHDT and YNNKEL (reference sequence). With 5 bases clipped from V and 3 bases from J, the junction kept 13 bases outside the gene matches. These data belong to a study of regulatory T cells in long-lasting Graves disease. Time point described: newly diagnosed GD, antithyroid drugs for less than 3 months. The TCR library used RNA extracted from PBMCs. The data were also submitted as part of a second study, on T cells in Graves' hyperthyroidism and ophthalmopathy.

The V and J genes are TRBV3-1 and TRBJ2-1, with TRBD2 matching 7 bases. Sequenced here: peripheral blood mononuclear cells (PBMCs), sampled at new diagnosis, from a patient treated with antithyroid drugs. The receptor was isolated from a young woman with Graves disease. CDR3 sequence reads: CASSTLRGGRNYNEQFF. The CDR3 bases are TGTGCCAGCAGCACCCTTAGGGGAGGGCGAAACTACAATGAGCAGTTCTTC.